These 9 T cell receptor beta chains were sequenced from one sample in a study of T-cell reconstitution after alpha-beta-depleted transplantation in children. Unique molecular identifiers were used in preparing the TCRbeta library. MiXCR was run by TCRdb on the PCR reads, yielding one entry per CDR3 protein. The sample includes 200,000 to 300,000 distinct CDR3 sequences, roughly 23% of them seen just once. The specimen comprised PBMCs, sampled before TCRalphabeta/CD19-depleted stem cell transplant. These receptors originate from a girl between 2 and 10 years old with Fanconi anemia, due to receive a stem cell transplant.

This clonotype occurred many times. The V and J genes are TRBV29-1 and TRBJ2-3, with D possibly TRBD1 on 5 matching bases. The V end was cut by 3 bases, the J end by 4 bases, with 8 bases between. The CDR3 sequence is 12 residues long. From germline, CDR1 is SQVTM and CDR2 ANQGSEA. This chain's CDR3 is CSVDKGADTQYF. CDR3 coding DNA: TGCAGCGTTGATAAAGGGGCAGATACGCAGTATTTT.

This clonotype has at least ten counts. The V call is TRBV20-1, the J call TRBJ2-7; unclear D gene. Trimming stripped 3 bases from V and 7 bases from J, with 16 bases between. The length of the CDR3 is 13 residues. Germline CDR1 DFQATT, CDR2 SNEGSKA (reference sequence). The CDR3 DNA follows: TGCAGTGCTAGTGACTCTTCTGCTGGGGAGCAGTACTTC. Encoded protein: CSASDSSAGEQYF.

There are many counts of this clonotype. The rearrangement uses TRBV12-3 or TRBV12-4 and TRBJ2-1; TRBD1 matches 9 bases. With V trimmed by 2 bases and J by 7 bases, 9 bases remained unmatched. This CDR3 is 16 amino acids long. The CDR3 sequence: CASSLTGTGRENEQFF. CDR3 sequence (DNA): TGTGCCAGCAGTTTAACCGGGACAGGGAGGGAAAATGAGCAGTTCTTC.

The sample holds a few counts of this clonotype. This sequence joins TRBV29-1 and TRBJ2-2; D gene ambiguous. CDR3 size: 12 residues. V was trimmed by 3 bases and J by 4 bases, leaving 6 bases between them. Per germline, CDR1 SQVTM and CDR2 ANQGSEA. The CDR3 is CSVDLGTGELFF. The CDR3 nucleotides are TGCAGCGTTGACCTAGGCACCGGGGAGCTGTTTTTT.

This clonotype was seen repeatedly, ten times or more. The V call is TRBV29-1, the J call TRBJ2-7; 9 positions match TRBD1. The CDR3 length is 12 residues. With V trimmed by 4 bases and J by 7 bases, 5 bases remained unmatched. Germline V CDR1 and CDR2: SQVTM, ANQGSEA. CDR3 sequence: CSVGGTGREQYF. The CDR3 coding sequence is TGCAGCGTTGGAGGGACAGGGAGGGAGCAGTACTTC.

The sample holds a few counts of this clonotype. This chain joins TRBV18 and TRBJ2-1; possibly TRBD2 for D (5 bases). Trimming removed 3 bases at V and 6 bases at J, with 12 bases between. The CDR3 loop spans 14 amino acids. The V gene's germline CDR1 is KGHSH and CDR2 LQKENI. The DNA of the CDR3 is TGTGCCAGCTCACCGGTCTTCCGGGGCAATGAGCAGTTCTTC. As protein: CASSPVFRGNEQFF.

As regards this clonotype: This may come from a read error, since a much larger clone is one base off. V gene TRBV10-3 combines with J gene TRBJ2-5, with TRBD2 matching 9 bases. Per germline, CDR1 ENHRY and CDR2 SYGVKD. CDR3 length: 14 residues. V shed 10 bases, J shed 2 bases, and the junction held 8 bases outside the gene matches. CDR3 in amino acids: CASGAGGPQETQYF. CDR3 DNA sequence: TGTGCCAGCGGGGCGGGAGGGCCACAAGAGACCCAGTACTTC.

Ten or more counts support this clonotype. This chain joins TRBV10-3 and TRBJ2-4; D remains unclear. CDR1 is ENHRY, CDR2 SYGVKD, per germline. This CDR3 has 16 amino acids. The germline V and J ends were trimmed by 3 bases and 0 bases, with 12 bases remaining between them. CDR3 nucleotides: TGTGCCATCAGTGACAAGGGTAAACTAGCCAAAAACATTCAGTACTTC. This codes for CAISDKGKLAKNIQYF.

This clonotype was detected many times. The gene calls are TRBV27 and TRBJ2-1, with TRBD2 as a possible D gene (6 bases). V was clipped by 3 bases and J by 5 bases, with 11 bases between them. The germline gives CDR1 MNHEY, CDR2 SMNVEV (reference sequence). This CDR3 spans 14 amino acids. CDR3 region: CASSLAGNHNEQFF. In DNA form, the CDR3 reads TGTGCCAGCAGTTTGGCGGGAAACCACAATGAGCAGTTCTTC.